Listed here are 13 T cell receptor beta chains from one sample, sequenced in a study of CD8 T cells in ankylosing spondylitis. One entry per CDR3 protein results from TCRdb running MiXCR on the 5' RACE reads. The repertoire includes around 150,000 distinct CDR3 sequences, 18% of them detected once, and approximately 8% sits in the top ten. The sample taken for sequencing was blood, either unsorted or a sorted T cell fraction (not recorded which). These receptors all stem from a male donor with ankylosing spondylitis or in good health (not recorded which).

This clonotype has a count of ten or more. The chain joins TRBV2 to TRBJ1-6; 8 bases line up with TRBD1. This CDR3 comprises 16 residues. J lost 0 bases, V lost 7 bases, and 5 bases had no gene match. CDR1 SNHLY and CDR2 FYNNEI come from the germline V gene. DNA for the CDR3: TGTGCCAGCAACCGGGACAGGAGCTCCTATAATTCACCCCTCCACTTT. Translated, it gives CASNRDRSSYNSPLHF.

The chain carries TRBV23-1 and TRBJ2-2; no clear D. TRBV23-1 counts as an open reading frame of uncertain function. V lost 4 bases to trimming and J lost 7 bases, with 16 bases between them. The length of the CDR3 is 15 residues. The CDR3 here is CASSLHVGSGGELFF. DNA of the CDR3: TGCGCCAGCAGTCTCCACGTCGGGTCCGGCGGGGAGCTGTTTTTT.

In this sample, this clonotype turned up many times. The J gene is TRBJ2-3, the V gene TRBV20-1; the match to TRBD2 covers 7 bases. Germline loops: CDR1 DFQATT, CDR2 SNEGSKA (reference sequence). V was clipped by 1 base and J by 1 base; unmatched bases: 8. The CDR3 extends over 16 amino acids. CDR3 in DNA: TGCAGTGCTAGAGGGGGGGGAGGGCCTCGCACAGATACGCAGTATTTT. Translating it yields CSARGGGGPRTDTQYF.

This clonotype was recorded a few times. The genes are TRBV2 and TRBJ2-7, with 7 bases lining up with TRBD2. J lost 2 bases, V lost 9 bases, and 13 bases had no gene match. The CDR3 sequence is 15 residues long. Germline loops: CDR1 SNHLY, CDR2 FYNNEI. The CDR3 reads CASTPLGGSTYEQYF. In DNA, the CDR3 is TGTGCCAGTACCCCTTTAGGCGGGAGTACCTACGAGCAGTACTTC.

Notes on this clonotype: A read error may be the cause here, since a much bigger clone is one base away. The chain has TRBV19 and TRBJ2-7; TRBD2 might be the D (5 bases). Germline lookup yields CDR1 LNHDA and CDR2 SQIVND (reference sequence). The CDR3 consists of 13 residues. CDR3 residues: CVSSKEAPYEQYF. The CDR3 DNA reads TGTGTCAGTAGTAAGGAGGCTCCCTACGAGCAGTACTTC.

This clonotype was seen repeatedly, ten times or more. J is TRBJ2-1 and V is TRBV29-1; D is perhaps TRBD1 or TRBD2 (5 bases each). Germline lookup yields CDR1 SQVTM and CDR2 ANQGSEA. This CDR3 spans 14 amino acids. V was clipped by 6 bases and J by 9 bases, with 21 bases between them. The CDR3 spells CSVATFGTAGEQFF. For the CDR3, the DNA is TGCAGCGTCGCGACTTTCGGGACGGCGGGTGAGCAGTTCTTC.

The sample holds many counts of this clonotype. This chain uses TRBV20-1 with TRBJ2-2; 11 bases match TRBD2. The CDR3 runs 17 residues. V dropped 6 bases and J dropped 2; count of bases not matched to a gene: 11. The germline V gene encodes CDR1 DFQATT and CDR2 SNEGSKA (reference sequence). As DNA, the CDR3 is TGCAGTGCAAAGGTCCTAGCGGGAGGAACTAACACCGGGGAGCTGTTTTTT. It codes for CSAKVLAGGTNTGELFF.

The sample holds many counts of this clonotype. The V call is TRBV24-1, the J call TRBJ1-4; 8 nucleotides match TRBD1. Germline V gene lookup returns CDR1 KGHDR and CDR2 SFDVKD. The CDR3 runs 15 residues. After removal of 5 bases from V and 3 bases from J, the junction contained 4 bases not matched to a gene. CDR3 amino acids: CATSATGASNEKLFF. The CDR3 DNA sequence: TGTGCCACCAGTGCGACAGGGGCGTCTAATGAAAAACTGTTTTTT.

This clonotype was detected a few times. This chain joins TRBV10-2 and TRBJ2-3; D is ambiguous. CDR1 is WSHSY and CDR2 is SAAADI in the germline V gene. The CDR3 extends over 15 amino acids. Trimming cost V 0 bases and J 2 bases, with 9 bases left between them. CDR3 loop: CASSESRFNTDTQYF. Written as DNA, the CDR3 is TGCGCCAGCAGTGAGTCACGGTTCAACACAGATACGCAGTATTTT.

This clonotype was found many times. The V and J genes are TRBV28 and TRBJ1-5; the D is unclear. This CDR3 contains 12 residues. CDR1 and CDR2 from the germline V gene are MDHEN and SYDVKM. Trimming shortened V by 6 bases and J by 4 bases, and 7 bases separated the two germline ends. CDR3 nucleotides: TGTGCCAGCAGATATGGAAATCAGCCCCAGCATTTT. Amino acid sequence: CASRYGNQPQHF. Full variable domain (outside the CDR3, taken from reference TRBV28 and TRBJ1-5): DVKVTQSSRYLVKRTGEKVFLECVQDMDHENMFWYRQDPGLGLRLIYFSYDVKMKEKGDIPEGYSVSREKKERFSLILESASTNQTSMYLCASRYGNQPQHFGDGTRLSIL.

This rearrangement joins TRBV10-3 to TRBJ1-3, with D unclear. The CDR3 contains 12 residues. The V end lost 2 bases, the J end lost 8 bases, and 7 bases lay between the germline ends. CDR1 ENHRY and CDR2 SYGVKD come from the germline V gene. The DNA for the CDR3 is TGTGCCATCAGTGAGCGGGCGGACACCATATATTTT. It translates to CAISERADTIYF.

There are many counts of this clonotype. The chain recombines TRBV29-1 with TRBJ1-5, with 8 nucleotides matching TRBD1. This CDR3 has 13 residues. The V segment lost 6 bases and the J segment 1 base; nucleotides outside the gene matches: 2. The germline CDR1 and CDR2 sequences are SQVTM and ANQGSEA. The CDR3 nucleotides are TGCAGCGTCAGGACAGGGAGCAATCAGCCCCAGCATTTT. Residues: CSVRTGSNQPQHF.

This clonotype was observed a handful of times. CDR3 protein: CSARAGWGEQYF. The CDR3 region has the DNA TGCAGTGCTAGAGCGGGATGGGGAGAGCAGTACTTC. The chain combines TRBV20-1 with TRBJ2-7, with a possible D match to TRBD2 (5 bases). Trimming removed 1 base from V and 7 bases from J, with 11 bases in between. The germline V gene encodes CDR1 DFQATT and CDR2 SNEGSKA (reference sequence). CDR3 length equals 12 residues.